This T cell receptor beta chain was observed in a study of human T cells and chemical hapten exposure. Across the study: Sensitization applied 2% DPC to 2 cm by 2 cm of upper inner arm skin. Readings were taken at 6 days from patch tests that had applied 0.01% DPC to the upper back. The study, taken as a whole, reports: TCRs at high frequency, those above 1 in 1000, did not change with DPC sensitization.

MiXCR was run by TCRdb on the RACE reads, yielding one entry per CDR3 protein. The data contain about 190,000 distinct CDR3 sequences, about 25% of them seen just once; the ten biggest clones take up about 2.3%. A note on this clonotype: Its specificity is unknown.

The time point denotes: patch test 3, about 24 weeks after DPC sensitization. Treatment specified: therapeutic diphenylcyclopropenone sensitization with weekly scalp DPC. Trimming removed 2 bases at V and 3 bases at J, with 11 bases between. CDR1 is MNHEY, CDR2 SMNVEV, per germline (reference sequence). The CDR3 totals 14 residues. The chain uses TRBV27 and TRBJ2-7, with D possibly being TRBD1 (6 bases). This receptor was obtained from a woman aged 40 to 50 with alopecia areata. Some clones in this sample may be carry-over from other donors' samples. The input for sequencing was whole blood, taken in connection with sensitization to the hapten diphenylcyclopropenone (DPC). CDR3 nucleotides: TGTGCCAGCAGTTTACGGGACATTCACTACGAGCAGTACTTC. Protein sequence: CASSLRDIHYEQYF.